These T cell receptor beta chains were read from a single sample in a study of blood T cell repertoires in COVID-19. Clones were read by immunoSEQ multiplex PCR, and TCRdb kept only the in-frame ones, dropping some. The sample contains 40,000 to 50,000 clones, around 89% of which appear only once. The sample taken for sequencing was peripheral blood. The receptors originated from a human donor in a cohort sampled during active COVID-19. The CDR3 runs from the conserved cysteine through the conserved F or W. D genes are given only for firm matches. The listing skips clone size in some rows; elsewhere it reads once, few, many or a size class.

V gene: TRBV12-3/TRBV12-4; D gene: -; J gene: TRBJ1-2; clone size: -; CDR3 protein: CASSGGSGYTF; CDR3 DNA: TGTGCCAGCAGTGGAGGGAGCGGCTACACCTTC
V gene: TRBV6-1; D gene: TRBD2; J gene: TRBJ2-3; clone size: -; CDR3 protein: CASSERSPWTSGSTDTQYF; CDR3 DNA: TGTGCCAGCAGTGAACGCTCTCCCTGGACTAGCGGGAGCACAGATACGCAGTATTTT
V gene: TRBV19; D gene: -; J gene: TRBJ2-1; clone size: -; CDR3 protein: CASSRQSNEQFF; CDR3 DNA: TGTGCCAGTAGTCGACAGTCCAATGAGCAGTTCTTC
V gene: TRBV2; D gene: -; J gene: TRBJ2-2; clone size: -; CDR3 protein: CASSAPGVTGELFF; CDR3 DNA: TGTGCCAGCAGTGCGCCAGGGGTCACCGGGGAGCTGTTTTTT
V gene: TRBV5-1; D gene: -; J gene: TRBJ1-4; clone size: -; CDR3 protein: CASSTGSFGEKLFF; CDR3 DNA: TGCGCCAGCAGCACAGGGTCGTTTGGGGAAAAACTGTTTTTT
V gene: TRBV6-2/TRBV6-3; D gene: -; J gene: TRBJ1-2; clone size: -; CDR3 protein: CASSYSSGYTF; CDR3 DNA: TGTGCCAGCAGTTACTCTAGTGGCTACACCTTC
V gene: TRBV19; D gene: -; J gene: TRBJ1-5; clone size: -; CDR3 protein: CASTPSRYSNQPQHF; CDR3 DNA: TGTGCCAGTACCCCTTCACGGTATAGCAATCAGCCCCAGCATTTT
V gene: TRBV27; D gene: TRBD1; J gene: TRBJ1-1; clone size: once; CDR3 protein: CASSLSRQGATEAFF; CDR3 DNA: TGTGCCAGCAGTTTATCGAGACAGGGGGCAACTGAAGCTTTCTTT
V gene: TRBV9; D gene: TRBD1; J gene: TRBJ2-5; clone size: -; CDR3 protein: CASSARQGTQETQYF; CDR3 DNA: TGTGCCAGCAGCGCCCGACAGGGGACACAAGAGACCCAGTACTTC
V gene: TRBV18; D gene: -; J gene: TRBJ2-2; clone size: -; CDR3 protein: CASSQSRELFF; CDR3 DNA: TGTGCCAGCTCACAAAGCCGGGAGCTGTTTTTT
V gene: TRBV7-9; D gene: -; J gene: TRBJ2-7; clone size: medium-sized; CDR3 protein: CASSVTSSFQYF; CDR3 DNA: TGTGCCAGCAGCGTGACTTCTTCCTTCCAGTACTTC
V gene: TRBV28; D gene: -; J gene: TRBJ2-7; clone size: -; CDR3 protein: CASSLSSGWRLRYEQYF; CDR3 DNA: TGTGCCAGCAGTTTATCCTCCGGATGGAGGCTTAGGTACGAGCAGTACTTC
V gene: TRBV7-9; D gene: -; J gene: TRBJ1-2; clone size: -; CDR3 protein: CASSVVQGNGYTF; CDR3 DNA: TGTGCCAGCAGCGTCGTGCAGGGTAATGGCTACACCTTC
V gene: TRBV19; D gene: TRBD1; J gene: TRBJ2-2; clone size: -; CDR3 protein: CASRALSGKGAGELFF; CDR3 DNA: TGTGCCAGTAGAGCACTCTCGGGAAAGGGGGCGGGGGAGCTGTTTTTT
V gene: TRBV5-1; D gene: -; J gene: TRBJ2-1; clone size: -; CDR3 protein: CASSGSNEQFF; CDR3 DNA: TGCGCCAGCAGCGGTAGTAATGAGCAGTTCTTC
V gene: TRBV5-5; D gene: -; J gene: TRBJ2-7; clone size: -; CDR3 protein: CASSLRLAPYEQYF; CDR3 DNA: TGTGCCAGCAGCTTGCGGCTAGCCCCCTACGAGCAGTACTTC
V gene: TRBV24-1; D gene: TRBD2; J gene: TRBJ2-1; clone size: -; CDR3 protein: CATSDWTSGSIHEQFF; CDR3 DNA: TGTGCCACCAGTGATTGGACTAGCGGGAGTATCCATGAGCAGTTCTTC
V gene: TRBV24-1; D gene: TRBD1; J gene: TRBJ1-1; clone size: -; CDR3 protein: CATSDLEDRDYTEAFF; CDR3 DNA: TGTGCCACCAGTGATTTGGAGGACAGGGACTACACTGAAGCTTTCTTT
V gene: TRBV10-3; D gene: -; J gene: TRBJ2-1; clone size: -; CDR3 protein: CATGTFGHNEQFF; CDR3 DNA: TGTGCCACCGGGACTTTTGGCCACAATGAGCAGTTCTTC
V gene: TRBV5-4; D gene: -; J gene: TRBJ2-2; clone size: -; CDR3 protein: CASSFQGYTGELFF; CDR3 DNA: TGTGCCAGCAGCTTTCAGGGATACACCGGGGAGCTGTTTTTT
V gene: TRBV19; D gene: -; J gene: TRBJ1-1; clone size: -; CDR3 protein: CATMTWPTTFF; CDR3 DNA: TGTGCCACCATGACTTGGCCAACAACTTTCTTT
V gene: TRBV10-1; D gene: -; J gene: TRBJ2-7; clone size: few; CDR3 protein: CASSEAPGEQYF; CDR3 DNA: TGCGCCAGCAGTGAGGCGCCCGGTGAGCAGTACTTC
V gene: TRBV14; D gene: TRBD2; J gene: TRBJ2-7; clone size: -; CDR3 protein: CASSQDRLAVSSYEQYF; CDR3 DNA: TGTGCCAGCAGCCAAGATAGGCTAGCGGTTAGCTCCTACGAGCAGTACTTC
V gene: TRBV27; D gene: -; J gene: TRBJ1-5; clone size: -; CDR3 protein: CASSFGGRALQHF; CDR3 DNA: TGTGCCAGCAGTTTCGGGGGAAGGGCACTCCAGCATTTT
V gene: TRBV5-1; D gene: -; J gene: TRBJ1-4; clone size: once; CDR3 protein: CASTAGGAKNEKLFF; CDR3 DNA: TGCGCCAGCACCGCTGGCGGGGCGAAAAATGAAAAACTGTTTTTT
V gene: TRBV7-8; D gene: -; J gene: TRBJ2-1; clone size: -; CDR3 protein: CASSHLSAISYNEQFF; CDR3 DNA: TGTGCCAGCAGCCATCTTAGCGCAATCTCCTACAATGAGCAGTTCTTC
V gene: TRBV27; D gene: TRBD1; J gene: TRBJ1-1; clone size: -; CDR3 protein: CASSRGTGLGAFF; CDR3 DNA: TGTGCCAGCAGTCGCGGGACAGGGTTAGGGGCTTTCTTT
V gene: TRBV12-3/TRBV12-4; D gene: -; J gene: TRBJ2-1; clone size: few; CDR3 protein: CASSFLNEQFF; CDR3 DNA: TGTGCCAGCAGTTTTCTCAATGAGCAGTTCTTC
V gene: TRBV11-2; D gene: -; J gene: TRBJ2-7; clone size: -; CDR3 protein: CASSPSTGQPNAYEQYF; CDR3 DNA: TGTGCCAGCAGCCCATCTACAGGGCAACCAAACGCCTACGAGCAGTACTTC
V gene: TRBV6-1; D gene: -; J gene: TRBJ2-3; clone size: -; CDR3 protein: CASSEGGGGRWADTQYF; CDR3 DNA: TGTGCCAGCAGTGAAGGGGGTGGAGGGAGGTGGGCAGATACGCAGTATTTT
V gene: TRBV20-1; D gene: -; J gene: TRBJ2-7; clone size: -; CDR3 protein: CSASGLRDSTYEQYF; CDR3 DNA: TGCAGTGCTAGTGGGTTGCGGGACAGTACATACGAGCAGTACTTC
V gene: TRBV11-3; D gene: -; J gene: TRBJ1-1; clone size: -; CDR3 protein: CASSLDPSPLTEAFF; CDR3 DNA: TGTGCCAGCAGCTTAGATCCGTCCCCCCTTACTGAAGCTTTCTTT
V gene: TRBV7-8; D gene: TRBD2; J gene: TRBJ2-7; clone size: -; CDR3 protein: CASSSTSDFRYEQYF; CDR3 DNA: TGTGCCAGCAGCAGCACTAGCGATTTTCGGTACGAGCAGTACTTC
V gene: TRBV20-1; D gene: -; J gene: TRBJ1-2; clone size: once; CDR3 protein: CSARQGDGYTF; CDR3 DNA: TGCAGTGCTAGACAGGGCGACGGCTACACCTTC